This is a list of T cell receptor beta chains from one sample in a study of blood T cell repertoires in COVID-19. Sequencing was performed with immunoSEQ multiplex PCR; in TCRdb, only in-frame clones are kept and a portion is missing. This sample has tens of thousands of clones; around nine tenths occur once, and the top ten carry under 8.5%. Input material: peripheral blood. These receptors were taken from a human donor with active COVID-19. The donor label of this sample is uncertain. CDR3s include the opening cysteine and the closing phenylalanine or tryptophan. A D gene is named only where the DNA matches it firmly. Clone size is not always given. Where it is, it says once, few, many or a class for expanded clones.

v_call: TRBV2; clone_size: NA; d_call: NA; j_call: TRBJ1-2; cdr3_aa: CASSESGIANYGYTF; cdr3_nt: TGTGCCAGCAGTGAATCGGGGATAGCTAACTATGGCTACACCTTC
v_call: TRBV9; clone_size: NA; d_call: NA; j_call: TRBJ2-2; cdr3_aa: CASSEVVGGRTGELFF; cdr3_nt: TGTGCCAGCAGCGAGGTGGTGGGAGGACGGACCGGGGAGCTGTTTTTT
v_call: TRBV29-1; clone_size: NA; d_call: NA; j_call: TRBJ1-1; cdr3_aa: CSVWGGGSTEAFF; cdr3_nt: TGCAGCGTTTGGGGGGGTGGGAGCACTGAAGCTTTCTTT
v_call: TRBV5-6; clone_size: NA; d_call: TRBD1; j_call: TRBJ1-2; cdr3_aa: CASTSPRDRSLGGYTF; cdr3_nt: TGTGCCAGCACCTCCCCCCGGGACAGGTCTCTAGGTGGCTACACCTTC
v_call: TRBV28; clone_size: few; d_call: TRBD2; j_call: TRBJ2-7; cdr3_aa: CASSLPAGENYEQYF; cdr3_nt: TGTGCCAGCAGTTTGCCGGCGGGAGAAAACTACGAGCAGTACTTC
v_call: TRBV30; clone_size: NA; d_call: NA; j_call: TRBJ2-5; cdr3_aa: CAWSAPQETQYF; cdr3_nt: TGTGCCTGGAGTGCCCCGCAAGAGACCCAGTACTTC
v_call: TRBV5-6; clone_size: NA; d_call: TRBD2; j_call: TRBJ2-5; cdr3_aa: CASSEAGGGETQYF; cdr3_nt: TGTGCCAGCAGCGAAGCGGGGGGCGGAGAGACCCAGTACTTC
v_call: TRBV18; clone_size: NA; d_call: TRBD1; j_call: TRBJ2-7; cdr3_aa: CASSPSGQGAYEQYF; cdr3_nt: TGTGCCAGCTCACCTTCGGGACAGGGGGCCTACGAGCAGTACTTC
v_call: TRBV18; clone_size: NA; d_call: NA; j_call: TRBJ1-2; cdr3_aa: CASSPPGDNTLSGGYTF; cdr3_nt: TGTGCCAGCTCCCCCCCAGGGGACAACACTCTATCGGGAGGATACACCTTC
v_call: TRBV5-6; clone_size: NA; d_call: TRBD1; j_call: TRBJ2-5; cdr3_aa: CASSPGTVETQYF; cdr3_nt: TGTGCCAGCAGCCCTGGGACAGTGGAGACCCAGTACTTC
v_call: TRBV7-9; clone_size: NA; d_call: NA; j_call: TRBJ2-2; cdr3_aa: CASSLVTGPTGELFF; cdr3_nt: TGTGCCAGCAGCTTAGTCACAGGGCCTACCGGGGAGCTGTTTTTT
v_call: TRBV11-2; clone_size: NA; d_call: NA; j_call: TRBJ2-7; cdr3_aa: CASSLRGRDVFYEQYF; cdr3_nt: TGTGCCAGCAGCTTAAGGGGGCGGGACGTTTTCTACGAGCAGTACTTC
v_call: TRBV6-1; clone_size: NA; d_call: NA; j_call: TRBJ1-2; cdr3_aa: CASSEAGGFGYGYTF; cdr3_nt: TGTGCCAGCAGTGAAGCGGGCGGGTTCGGCTATGGCTACACCTTC
v_call: TRBV19; clone_size: NA; d_call: TRBD2; j_call: TRBJ2-5; cdr3_aa: CASSMSSSGGTLHGTQYF; cdr3_nt: TGTGCCAGTAGTATGAGCTCTAGCGGGGGGACTCTACACGGGACCCAGTACTTC
v_call: TRBV6-1; clone_size: once; d_call: NA; j_call: TRBJ2-5; cdr3_aa: CASSEPAGSGETQYF; cdr3_nt: TGTGCCAGCAGTGAACCCGCGGGGTCGGGTGAGACCCAGTACTTC
v_call: TRBV14; clone_size: NA; d_call: TRBD1; j_call: TRBJ2-3; cdr3_aa: CASSRDRVTDTQYF; cdr3_nt: TGTGCCAGCAGCCGGGACAGGGTCACAGATACGCAGTATTTT
v_call: TRBV29-1; clone_size: once; d_call: TRBD1; j_call: TRBJ1-1; cdr3_aa: CSVVTGGTEAFF; cdr3_nt: TGCAGCGTCGTGACAGGGGGCACTGAAGCTTTCTTT
v_call: TRBV28; clone_size: NA; d_call: TRBD2; j_call: TRBJ2-7; cdr3_aa: CASSLTSGPNNEQYF; cdr3_nt: TGTGCCAGCAGTTTAACTAGCGGTCCGAATAACGAGCAGTACTTC
v_call: TRBV18; clone_size: NA; d_call: NA; j_call: TRBJ2-5; cdr3_aa: CASSPPLTRTNQETQYF; cdr3_nt: TGTGCCAGCTCACCACCCCTGACTAGAACTAATCAAGAGACCCAGTACTTC
v_call: TRBV28; clone_size: NA; d_call: NA; j_call: TRBJ1-6; cdr3_aa: CASDDPRGVDNSPLHF; cdr3_nt: TGTGCCAGCGACGACCCCAGGGGCGTTGATAATTCACCCCTCCACTTT
v_call: TRBV11-3; clone_size: NA; d_call: NA; j_call: TRBJ2-3; cdr3_aa: CASSPLIGGTLTDTQYF; cdr3_nt: TGTGCCAGCAGCCCCTTAATCGGCGGGACCCTCACAGATACGCAGTATTTT
v_call: TRBV5-4; clone_size: once; d_call: TRBD1; j_call: TRBJ2-7; cdr3_aa: CASSSKGQGWDEQYF; cdr3_nt: TGTGCCAGCAGCTCCAAAGGACAGGGGTGGGACGAGCAGTACTTC
v_call: TRBV7-8; clone_size: NA; d_call: TRBD2; j_call: TRBJ2-5; cdr3_aa: CASSSPRGGRKETQYF; cdr3_nt: TGTGCCAGCAGCTCGCCCCGGGGCGGGAGAAAAGAGACCCAGTACTTC
v_call: TRBV2; clone_size: NA; d_call: NA; j_call: TRBJ2-1; cdr3_aa: CASSRNSGSYNEQFF; cdr3_nt: TGTGCCAGCAGTCGGAACAGCGGCTCCTACAATGAGCAGTTCTTC
v_call: TRBV7-2; clone_size: NA; d_call: NA; j_call: TRBJ2-1; cdr3_aa: CASSLGTYNEQFF; cdr3_nt: TGTGCCAGCAGCCTCGGGACTTACAATGAGCAGTTCTTC
v_call: TRBV19; clone_size: NA; d_call: NA; j_call: TRBJ1-2; cdr3_aa: CASTPGRGIWPYGYTF; cdr3_nt: TGTGCCAGTACCCCAGGGAGGGGGATATGGCCCTATGGCTACACCTTC
v_call: TRBV12-3/TRBV12-4; clone_size: NA; d_call: NA; j_call: TRBJ1-3; cdr3_aa: CASSSNSGNTIYF; cdr3_nt: TGTGCCAGCAGTTCCAACTCTGGAAACACCATATATTTT
v_call: TRBV2; clone_size: NA; d_call: TRBD1; j_call: TRBJ2-3; cdr3_aa: CASSLDREITDTQYF; cdr3_nt: TGTGCCAGCAGTTTGGACAGGGAAATCACAGATACGCAGTATTTT
v_call: TRBV7-2; clone_size: NA; d_call: NA; j_call: TRBJ2-1; cdr3_aa: CASSSPKWNEQFF; cdr3_nt: TGTGCCAGCAGCTCACCTAAATGGAATGAGCAGTTCTTC
v_call: TRBV20-1; clone_size: NA; d_call: NA; j_call: TRBJ2-7; cdr3_aa: CSAPIEGEQYF; cdr3_nt: TGCAGTGCCCCGATAGAGGGCGAGCAGTACTTC
v_call: TRBV7-3; clone_size: NA; d_call: TRBD1; j_call: TRBJ2-1; cdr3_aa: CASSLGQGSYNEQFF; cdr3_nt: TGTGCCAGCAGCCTGGGACAGGGCTCCTACAATGAGCAGTTCTTC
v_call: TRBV28; clone_size: NA; d_call: NA; j_call: TRBJ1-2; cdr3_aa: CASSPSGPNYGYTF; cdr3_nt: TGTGCCAGCAGCCCCTCAGGGCCTAACTATGGCTACACCTTC
v_call: TRBV13; clone_size: NA; d_call: TRBD1; j_call: TRBJ1-5; cdr3_aa: CASSPDRGRQPQHF; cdr3_nt: TGTGCCAGCAGCCCGGACAGGGGTCGCCAGCCCCAGCATTTT
v_call: TRBV6-6; clone_size: once; d_call: TRBD1; j_call: TRBJ1-5; cdr3_aa: CASSPTGTGFSNQPQHF; cdr3_nt: TGTGCCAGCAGTCCTACCGGGACAGGGTTTTCAAATCAGCCCCAGCATTTT
v_call: TRBV5-1; clone_size: NA; d_call: TRBD1; j_call: TRBJ1-1; cdr3_aa: CASSLIGTVNTEAFF; cdr3_nt: TGCGCCAGCAGCTTGATTGGGACAGTGAACACTGAAGCTTTCTTT
v_call: TRBV9; clone_size: NA; d_call: NA; j_call: TRBJ1-1; cdr3_aa: CASSPGPNTEAFF; cdr3_nt: TGTGCCAGCAGCCCAGGCCCGAACACTGAAGCTTTCTTT
v_call: TRBV3-1/TRBV3-2; clone_size: once; d_call: TRBD2; j_call: TRBJ2-1; cdr3_aa: CASSQGSGGINEQFF; cdr3_nt: TGTGCCAGCAGCCAAGGTAGCGGGGGGATCAATGAGCAGTTCTTC
v_call: TRBV5-1; clone_size: NA; d_call: TRBD2; j_call: TRBJ2-7; cdr3_aa: CASSSSGGSTYEQYF; cdr3_nt: TGCGCCAGCAGCTCTAGCGGGGGTTCGACCTACGAGCAGTACTTC
v_call: TRBV18; clone_size: NA; d_call: TRBD1; j_call: TRBJ2-7; cdr3_aa: CASSPPGFTVYGTDYEQYF; cdr3_nt: TGTGCCAGCTCACCACCTGGTTTTACAGTTTATGGGACAGACTACGAGCAGTACTTC
v_call: TRBV3-1/TRBV3-2; clone_size: NA; d_call: NA; j_call: TRBJ2-1; cdr3_aa: CASSQGVAAEDSYNEQFF; cdr3_nt: TGTGCCAGCAGCCAAGGAGTCGCGGCGGAGGACTCCTACAATGAGCAGTTCTTC
v_call: TRBV28; clone_size: few; d_call: NA; j_call: TRBJ1-2; cdr3_aa: CASRTTGRENYGYTF; cdr3_nt: TGTGCCAGCAGGACTACGGGACGGGAGAACTATGGCTACACCTTC
v_call: TRBV5-1; clone_size: NA; d_call: NA; j_call: TRBJ2-1; cdr3_aa: CASSSFSGNEQFF; cdr3_nt: TGCGCCAGCAGCTCCTTTTCGGGAAATGAGCAGTTCTTC
v_call: TRBV6-5; clone_size: NA; d_call: TRBD1; j_call: TRBJ2-7; cdr3_aa: CASSTTGVGEQYF; cdr3_nt: TGTGCCAGCAGTACCACAGGGGTGGGGGAGCAGTACTTC
v_call: TRBV10-3; clone_size: once; d_call: NA; j_call: TRBJ2-5; cdr3_aa: CAISEGVKGQETQYF; cdr3_nt: TGTGCCATCAGTGAAGGGGTCAAGGGCCAAGAGACCCAGTACTTC
v_call: TRBV5-5; clone_size: NA; d_call: TRBD2; j_call: TRBJ2-3; cdr3_aa: CASSLVGTRGDTQYF; cdr3_nt: TGTGCCAGCAGCTTGGTCGGGACTAGAGGAGATACGCAGTATTTT
v_call: TRBV19; clone_size: NA; d_call: TRBD1; j_call: TRBJ2-7; cdr3_aa: CASSTWDRRYEQYF; cdr3_nt: TGTGCCAGTAGTACCTGGGACAGACGCTACGAGCAGTACTTC
v_call: TRBV13; clone_size: NA; d_call: NA; j_call: TRBJ2-3; cdr3_aa: CASSFRTNSDTQYF; cdr3_nt: TGTGCCAGCAGCTTCAGGACTAACTCAGATACGCAGTATTTT
v_call: TRBV7-6; clone_size: NA; d_call: NA; j_call: TRBJ2-1; cdr3_aa: CASSSEEYNEQFF; cdr3_nt: TGTGCCAGCAGCTCAGAGGAGTACAATGAGCAGTTCTTC
v_call: TRBV27; clone_size: NA; d_call: NA; j_call: TRBJ2-7; cdr3_aa: CASSLDNGGFLEQYF; cdr3_nt: TGTGCCAGCAGTTTAGATAACGGGGGTTTCCTCGAGCAGTACTTC
v_call: TRBV28; clone_size: NA; d_call: NA; j_call: TRBJ1-3; cdr3_aa: CASTGADWVGNTIYF; cdr3_nt: TGTGCCAGCACAGGGGCGGATTGGGTTGGAAACACCATATATTTT
v_call: TRBV9; clone_size: NA; d_call: NA; j_call: TRBJ2-5; cdr3_aa: CASSLRNAEETQYF; cdr3_nt: TGTGCCAGCAGCCTCAGAAACGCGGAAGAGACCCAGTACTTC
v_call: TRBV18; clone_size: NA; d_call: NA; j_call: TRBJ1-2; cdr3_aa: CASSPSIELYGYTF; cdr3_nt: TGTGCCAGCTCACCCTCCATAGAGCTCTATGGCTACACCTTC
v_call: TRBV7-2; clone_size: NA; d_call: TRBD1; j_call: TRBJ1-1; cdr3_aa: CASSADRVIAFF; cdr3_nt: TGTGCCAGCAGCGCGGACAGGGTAATCGCTTTCTTT
v_call: TRBV9; clone_size: NA; d_call: NA; j_call: TRBJ1-1; cdr3_aa: CASSPHRLGNTEAFF; cdr3_nt: TGTGCCAGCAGCCCCCACAGGTTAGGAAACACTGAAGCTTTCTTT
v_call: TRBV9; clone_size: NA; d_call: NA; j_call: TRBJ1-1; cdr3_aa: CASSGQGGGASNTEAFF; cdr3_nt: TGTGCCAGCAGCGGACAAGGTGGGGGGGCGTCGAACACTGAAGCTTTCTTT
v_call: TRBV3-1/TRBV3-2; clone_size: NA; d_call: NA; j_call: TRBJ1-1; cdr3_aa: CASSQVAVNTEAFF; cdr3_nt: TGTGCCAGCAGCCAAGTAGCGGTGAACACTGAAGCTTTCTTT
v_call: TRBV5-6; clone_size: few; d_call: NA; j_call: TRBJ1-6; cdr3_aa: CASSRSGDSPLHF; cdr3_nt: TGTGCCAGCAGCAGATCCGGGGATTCACCCCTCCACTTT